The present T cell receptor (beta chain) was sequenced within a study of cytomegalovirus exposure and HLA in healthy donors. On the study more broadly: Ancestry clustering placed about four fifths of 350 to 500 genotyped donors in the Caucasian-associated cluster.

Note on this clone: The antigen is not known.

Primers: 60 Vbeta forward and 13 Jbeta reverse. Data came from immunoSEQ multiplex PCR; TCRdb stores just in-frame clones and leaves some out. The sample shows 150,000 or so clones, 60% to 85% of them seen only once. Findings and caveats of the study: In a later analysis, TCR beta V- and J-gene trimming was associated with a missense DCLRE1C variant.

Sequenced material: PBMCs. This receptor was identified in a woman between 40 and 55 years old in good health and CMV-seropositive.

The CDR3 region has the DNA TGTGCCAGCAGTGATACCGGACAGGGTCCTGATCAGCCCCAGCATTTT. It codes for CASSDTGQGPDQPQHF. The V and J genes are TRBV6-1 and TRBJ1-5, with 8 bases aligning to TRBD1. From germline, CDR1 is MNHNS and CDR2 SASEGT. J gave up 5 bases and V 3 bases, and 9 bases lay outside the gene matches. The CDR3 is 16 amino acids.